One T cell receptor (beta chain) is described in this entry. The antigen remains undetermined. The ends were cut back, 0 bases at V and 8 bases at J, with 16 bases in the middle. Germline V gene sequence: CDR1 KGHSH, CDR2 LQKENI. The length of the CDR3 is 16 residues. The data derive from a study of OX40 agonist ivuxolimab in advanced cancers. For the study at large: Patients' therapy was ivuxolimab, an antibody that acts as an agonist of OX40 (CD134). Two patients with cutaneous melanoma and one with hepatocellular carcinoma, three in total, showed partial responses.

Libraries were prepared by immunoSEQ multiplex PCR; TCRdb keeps only in-frame clonotypes and omits some of them. The sample has about 61,000 clones, about 85% seen once. Study findings and constraints: CD8+ T cells averaged more expanded clones than CD4+. Low levels of normalized T-cell clonal expansion also appeared in some nonresponders.

The rearrangement joins TRBV18 to TRBJ1-4; no firm D call. The TCR was taken from an adult with an advanced solid tumor such as melanoma, head and neck, liver or kidney cancer. The material was CD4+ or CD8+ T cells sorted from blood, obtained in a trial of the OX40 agonist ivuxolimab. The CDR3 protein is CASSPPYGTQREKLFF. The CDR3, as DNA: TGTGCCAGCTCACCACCGTACGGAACCCAGCGGGAAAAACTGTTTTTT.